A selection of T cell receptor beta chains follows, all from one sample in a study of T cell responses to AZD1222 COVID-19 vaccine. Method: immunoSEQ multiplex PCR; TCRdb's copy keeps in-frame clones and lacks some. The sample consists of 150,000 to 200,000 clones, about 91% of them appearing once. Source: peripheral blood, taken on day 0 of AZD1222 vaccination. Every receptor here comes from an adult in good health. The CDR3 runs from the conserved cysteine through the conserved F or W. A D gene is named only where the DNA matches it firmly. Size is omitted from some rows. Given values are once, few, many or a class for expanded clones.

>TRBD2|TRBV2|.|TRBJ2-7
TGTGCCAGCAGTTTGACTAGCGGGAGCGACGAGCAGTACTTC
CASSLTSGSDEQYF
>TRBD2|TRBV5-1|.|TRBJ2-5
TGCGCCAGCAGCTTGTCCCTAGCGGGACCCAAGACCCAGTACTTC
CASSLSLAGPKTQYF
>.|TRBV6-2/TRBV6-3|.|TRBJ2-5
TGTGCCAGCAGCCAAGTCGGGGGGACCCAGTACTTC
CASSQVGGTQYF
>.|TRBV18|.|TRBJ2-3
TGTGCCAGCTCGTCAGGTTCTAGCACAGATACGCAGTATTTT
CASSSGSSTDTQYF
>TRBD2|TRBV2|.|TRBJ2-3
TGTGCCAGCAGTGAAGCGCTTGAGACGGGAGGGAGCACAGATACGCAGTATTTT
CASSEALETGGSTDTQYF
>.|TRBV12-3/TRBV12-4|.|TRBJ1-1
TGTGCCAGCAGCTATCGACAGGACACTGAAGCTTTCTTT
CASSYRQDTEAFF
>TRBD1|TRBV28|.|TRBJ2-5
TGTGCCAGCAGTTTTGAAAGCAGGGGGCTGGGCAGGAGGGAGACCCAGTACTTC
CASSFESRGLGRRETQYF
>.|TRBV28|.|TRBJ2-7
TGTGCCAGCAGGGCCTACAGGGAGTCCTACGAGCAGTACTTC
CASRAYRESYEQYF
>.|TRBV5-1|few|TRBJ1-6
TGCGCCAGCAGCTTTACGGCTGACGGTGACCTCCACTTT
CASSFTADGDLHF
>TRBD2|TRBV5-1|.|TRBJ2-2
TGCGCCAGCAGTCGGACTCTGACTAGCGGGAGCAACACCGGGGAGCTGTTTTTT
CASSRTLTSGSNTGELFF
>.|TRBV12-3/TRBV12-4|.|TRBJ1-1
TGTGCCAGCAGTTTAAGCCAGGAAGCTTTCTTT
CASSLSQEAFF
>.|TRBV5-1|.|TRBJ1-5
TGCGCCAGCAGCCCCAATGGGGGAGGCCAGCCCCAGCATTTT
CASSPNGGGQPQHF
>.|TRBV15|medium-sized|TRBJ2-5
TGTGCCACCAGCGACGATTGGGGGGGCCTCCAAGAGACCCAGTACTTC
CATSDDWGGLQETQYF
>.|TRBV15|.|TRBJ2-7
TGTGCCACCAGCAGAGATTTGTTAGCTGGCCAGGGGTCCTACGAGCAGTACTTC
CATSRDLLAGQGSYEQYF
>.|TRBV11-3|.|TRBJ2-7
TGTGCCAGCAGCTTCCAGGGGACTTCCGAGCAGTACTTC
CASSFQGTSEQYF
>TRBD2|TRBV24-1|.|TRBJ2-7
TGTGCCACCAGTGAGTCGTACTTAGCGGGAGATGGCACCTACGAGCAGTACTTC
CATSESYLAGDGTYEQYF
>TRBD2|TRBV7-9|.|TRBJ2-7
TGTGCCAGCAGCGGCGGGAGGGCCCACGAGCAGTACTTC
CASSGGRAHEQYF
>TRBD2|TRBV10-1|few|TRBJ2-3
TGCGCCAGCAGTGAGTCGTTGACTAGCGGGAGGAAGGGCGATACGCAGTATTTT
CASSESLTSGRKGDTQYF
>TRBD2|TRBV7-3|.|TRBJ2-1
TGTGCCAGCAGCCCCACTAGCGGGAGATACAATGAGCAGTTCTTC
CASSPTSGRYNEQFF
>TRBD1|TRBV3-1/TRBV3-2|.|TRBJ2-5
TGTGCCAGCAGCCACGGGGACAGGGCGGCGGAGACCCAGTACTTC
CASSHGDRAAETQYF
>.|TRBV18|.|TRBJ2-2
TGTGCCAGCTCACCATTCCTCCAGGGAGGGAACACCGGGGAGCTGTTTTTT
CASSPFLQGGNTGELFF
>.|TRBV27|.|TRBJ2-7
TGTGCCAGCAGTGCGAAACGGGGTAGCTCCTACGAGCAGTACTTC
CASSAKRGSSYEQYF
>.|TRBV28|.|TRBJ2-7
TGTGCCAGCATCACAGTGAACTCCTACGAGCAGTACTTC
CASITVNSYEQYF
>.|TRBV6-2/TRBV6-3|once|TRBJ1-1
TGTGCCAGCAGTTACTCGAATTCCGCAGAGATGAACACTGAAGCTTTCTTT
CASSYSNSAEMNTEAFF
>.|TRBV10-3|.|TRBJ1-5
TGTGCCATCAAGTCGGCTAGCAATCAGCCCCAGCATTTT
CAIKSASNQPQHF
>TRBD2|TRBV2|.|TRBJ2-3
TGTGCCAGCAGGACTGCTAGCGGGAGCACAGATACGCAGTATTTT
CASRTASGSTDTQYF
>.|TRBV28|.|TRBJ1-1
TGTGCCAGCAGTCCAGGGTACGCTGAAGCTTTCTTT
CASSPGYAEAFF
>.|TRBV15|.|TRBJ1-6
TGTGCCACCAGCAGAGGACATCCGACAGTGGGTAACCTCCACTTT
CATSRGHPTVGNLHF
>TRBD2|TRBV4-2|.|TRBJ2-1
TGTGCCAGCAGCCAAGGTACCAGCGGGAGTTGGGATGAGCAGTTCTTC
CASSQGTSGSWDEQFF
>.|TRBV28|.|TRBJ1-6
TGTGCCAGCAGTCCTCTGAATTCACCCCTCCACTTT
CASSPLNSPLHF
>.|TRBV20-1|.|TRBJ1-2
TGCAGTGCTAGTCTCGACAGATTTGAAGGCTACACCTTC
CSASLDRFEGYTF
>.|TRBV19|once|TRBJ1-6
TGTGCCGCCCGTGAGGGCAATTCACCCCTCCACTTT
CAAREGNSPLHF
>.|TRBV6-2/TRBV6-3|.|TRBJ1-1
TGTGCCAGCAGTTATAAGGGTGAAGCTTTCTTT
CASSYKGEAFF
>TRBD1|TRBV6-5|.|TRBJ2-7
TGTGCCAGCAGTTACTCGTTTCGGGACAGGGGTAACGAGCAGTACTTC
CASSYSFRDRGNEQYF
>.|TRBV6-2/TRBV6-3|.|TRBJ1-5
TGTGCCAGCAGTTACATGGGAAAACAGCCCCAGCATTTT
CASSYMGKQPQHF
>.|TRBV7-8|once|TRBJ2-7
TGTGCCAGCAGCTTACCGGAAAGCGGAAAGGGGGTCTACGAGCAGTACTTC
CASSLPESGKGVYEQYF
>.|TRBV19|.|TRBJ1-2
TGTGCCAGTAGTATAATAGGCGGTGGGCAGGGGCGCAACTATGGCTACACCTTC
CASSIIGGGQGRNYGYTF
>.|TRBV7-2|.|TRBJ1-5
TGTGCCAGCAGCTTAGATTTGGGGGGCACCAATCAGCCCCAGCATTTT
CASSLDLGGTNQPQHF
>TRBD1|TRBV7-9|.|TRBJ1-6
TGTGCCAGCAGCTTACACGGACAGGGAAAACATTCACCCCTCCACTTT
CASSLHGQGKHSPLHF
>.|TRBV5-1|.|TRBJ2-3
TGCGCCAGCAACAAACAGGGACGCACAGATACGCAGTATTTT
CASNKQGRTDTQYF
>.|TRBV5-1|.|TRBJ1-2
TGCGCCAGCAGCTTGGAAGCGGGTGGCAGGAGGGTCTATGGCTACACCTTC
CASSLEAGGRRVYGYTF
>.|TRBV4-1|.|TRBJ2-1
TGCGCCAGCAGCCAAGAGAGGTGGGGTGGATCGTTCCTAGAAACCAATGAGCAGTTCTTC
CASSQERWGGSFLETNEQFF
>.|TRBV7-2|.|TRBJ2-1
TGTGCCAGCAGCTTAATGAGCTCCTACAATGAGCAGTTCTTC
CASSLMSSYNEQFF
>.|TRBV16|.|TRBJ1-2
TGTGCCAGCAGCCAATCGTGGCAGGGTCCTAACTATGGCTACACCTTC
CASSQSWQGPNYGYTF
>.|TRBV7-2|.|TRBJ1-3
TGTGCCAGCAGTCGTTCAATGGGCCAGGGGCCCTCTGGAAACACCATATATTTT
CASSRSMGQGPSGNTIYF
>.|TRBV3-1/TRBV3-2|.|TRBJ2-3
TGTGCCAGCAGCCAAGGGCCGGGGGAATCAGATACGCAGTATTTT
CASSQGPGESDTQYF
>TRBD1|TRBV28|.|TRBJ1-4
TGTGCCAGCAGTCAACAGCAGGGGGGAAATGAAAAACTGTTTTTT
CASSQQQGGNEKLFF
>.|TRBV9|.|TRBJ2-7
TGTGCCAGCAGCGTTGGGGATAGGGTCCACGAGCAGTACTTC
CASSVGDRVHEQYF
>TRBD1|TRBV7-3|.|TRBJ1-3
TGTGCCAGCAGCTTGACAGGGACCGCCAGCTCTGGAAACACCATATATTTT
CASSLTGTASSGNTIYF
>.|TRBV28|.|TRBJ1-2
TGTGCCAGCAGTGTGGGGGGCGCAGAGATCTACGGCTACACCTTC
CASSVGGAEIYGYTF
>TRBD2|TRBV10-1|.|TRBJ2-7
TGCGCCAGCAGCGCCGGGACTAGCGGGAACTACGAGCAGTACTTC
CASSAGTSGNYEQYF
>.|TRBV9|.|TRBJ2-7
TGTGCCAGCAGCGTAGGTGGTATCGGTCCGGGGCGTGCCTACGAGCAGTACTTC
CASSVGGIGPGRAYEQYF
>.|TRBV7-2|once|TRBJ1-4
TGTGCCAGCAGCCCCGCCCTGGCCTATAATGAAAAACTGTTTTTT
CASSPALAYNEKLFF
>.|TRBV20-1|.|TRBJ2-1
TGCAGTGCTGTCTACAATGAGCAGTTCTTC
CSAVYNEQFF
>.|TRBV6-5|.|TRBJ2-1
TGTGCCAGCGGAGCATTGGGGAGCGGGCACAATGAGCAGTTCTTC
CASGALGSGHNEQFF